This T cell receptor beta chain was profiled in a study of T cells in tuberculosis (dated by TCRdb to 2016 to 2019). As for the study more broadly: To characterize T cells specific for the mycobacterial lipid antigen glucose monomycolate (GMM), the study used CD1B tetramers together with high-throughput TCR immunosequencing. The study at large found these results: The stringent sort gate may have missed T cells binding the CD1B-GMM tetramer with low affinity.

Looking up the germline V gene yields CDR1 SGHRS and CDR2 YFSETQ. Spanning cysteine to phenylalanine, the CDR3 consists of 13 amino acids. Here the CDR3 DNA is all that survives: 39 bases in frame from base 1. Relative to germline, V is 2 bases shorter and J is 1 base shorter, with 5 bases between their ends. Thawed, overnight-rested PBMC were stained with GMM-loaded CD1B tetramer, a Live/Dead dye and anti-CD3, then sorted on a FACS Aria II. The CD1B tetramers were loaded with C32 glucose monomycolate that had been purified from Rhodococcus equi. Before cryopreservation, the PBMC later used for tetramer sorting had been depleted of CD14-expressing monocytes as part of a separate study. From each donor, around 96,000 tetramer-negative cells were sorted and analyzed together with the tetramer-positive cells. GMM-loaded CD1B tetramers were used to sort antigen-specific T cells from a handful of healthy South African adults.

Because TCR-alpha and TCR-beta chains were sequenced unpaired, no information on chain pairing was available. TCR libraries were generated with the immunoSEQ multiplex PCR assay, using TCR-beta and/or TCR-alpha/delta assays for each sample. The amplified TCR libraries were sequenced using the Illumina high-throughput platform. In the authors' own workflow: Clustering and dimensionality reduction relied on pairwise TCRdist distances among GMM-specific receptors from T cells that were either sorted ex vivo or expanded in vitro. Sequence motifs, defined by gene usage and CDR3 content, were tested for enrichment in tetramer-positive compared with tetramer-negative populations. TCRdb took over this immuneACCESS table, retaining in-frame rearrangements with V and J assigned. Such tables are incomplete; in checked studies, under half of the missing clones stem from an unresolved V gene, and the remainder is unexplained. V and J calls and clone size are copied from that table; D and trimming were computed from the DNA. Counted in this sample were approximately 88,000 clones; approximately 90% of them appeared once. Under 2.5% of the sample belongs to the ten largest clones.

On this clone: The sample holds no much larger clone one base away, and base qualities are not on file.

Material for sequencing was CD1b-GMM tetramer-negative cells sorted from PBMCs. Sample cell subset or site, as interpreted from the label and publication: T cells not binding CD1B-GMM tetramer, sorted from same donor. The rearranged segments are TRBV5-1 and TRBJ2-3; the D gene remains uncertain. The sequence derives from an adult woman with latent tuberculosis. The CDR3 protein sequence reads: CASSFQGTDTQYF. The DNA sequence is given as TGCGCCAGCAGCTTCCAGGGCACAGATACGCAGTATTTT.